This TCR beta chain came from a study of cytomegalovirus exposure and HLA in healthy donors. Study-wide findings and caveats: What was likely a sequencing artifact was a cluster of highly shared sequence variants.

Trimming stripped 2 bases from V and 5 bases from J, with 19 bases between. Germline V gene lookup returns CDR1 SEHNR and CDR2 FQNEAQ (reference sequence). The CDR3 extends over 16 amino acids. A word on this clone: Its specificity is not known.

The PCR employed 60 Vbeta primers together with 13 Jbeta primers. Under the authors' procedure: The authors later counted some 76 million unique TCR beta chains, around 9.9 million of them shared. Only in-frame clones appear in the TCRdb table, and some are missing; sequencing was by immunoSEQ multiplex PCR. V and J calls and clone size come straight from that table; D and trimming were deduced from the DNA. In the table there are around 110,000 clones, around 81% of which are singletons. Sequencing was performed on PBMCs. The source of this sequence is a woman in her twenties or thirties in good health and CMV-seronegative. J is TRBJ2-7 and V is TRBV7-9; a weak D match, TRBD1 (5 bases). The CDR3 reads CASSLIGVQGRDEQYF. The CDR3 region has the DNA TGTGCCAGCAGCTTAATTGGGGTGCAGGGCAGAGACGAGCAGTACTTC. Complete variable domain (other parts from reference TRBV7-9 and TRBJ2-7): DTGVSQNPRHKITKRGQNVTFRCDPISEHNRLYWYRQTLGQGPEFLTYFQNEAQLEKSRLLSDRFSAERPKGSFSTLEIQRTEQGDSAMYLCASSLIGVQGRDEQYFGPGTRLTVT.